The present TCR beta chain was sequenced within a study of tumor-infiltrating lymphocytes in primary liver carcinoma. Study context: Stage T1-T3 N0M0 tumors measured roughly 4.2 to 11 cm at most. General study findings and limits: Only about 8-25% of top clones appeared in all five tumor regions. Tumor region pairs shared more overlap than did tumor-adjacent and tumor-blood pairs.

The CDR3 totals 16 residues. Germline loops: CDR1 MNHEY, CDR2 SVGEGT. V gave up 9 bases and J gave up 9 bases; unmatched junction bases: 19. Between roughly 17 and 33 mg of unsorted bulk tissue served as the source from which RNA and DNA were co-extracted. None of the patients had received treatment, and all had chronic HBV infection. Reverse transcription of 500 ng total RNA with a constant-region primer produced TCR beta cDNA. Generation of the TCR beta libraries relied on three nested multiplex PCR rounds using slightly modified ARM-PCR. Use of TRBV1-TRBV30 forward primers with a C-beta reverse primer characterized the first two PCR rounds, which lasted roughly 11 cycles each. TCRdb reprocessed the multiplex PCR reads with MiXCR, giving one entry per CDR3 protein. The sample lists about 44,000 distinct CDR3 sequences; about 80% were seen once. On this clonotype itself: Its antigen is still unknown.

The J gene is TRBJ2-1, the V gene TRBV6-2 or TRBV6-3; TRBD2 matches 8 bases. The sequencing sample was made of liver tumor tissue from sampling region 3. Indicated subset: tumor region T3, left-lateral pole. This receptor was identified in a middle-aged man with primary liver carcinoma and hepatitis B virus infection. The DNA of the CDR3 is TGTGCCAGTAGTATAACGGGAGGGGTTTTCTTTAGTGAGCAGTTCTTC. This sequence encodes CASSITGGVFFSEQFF.